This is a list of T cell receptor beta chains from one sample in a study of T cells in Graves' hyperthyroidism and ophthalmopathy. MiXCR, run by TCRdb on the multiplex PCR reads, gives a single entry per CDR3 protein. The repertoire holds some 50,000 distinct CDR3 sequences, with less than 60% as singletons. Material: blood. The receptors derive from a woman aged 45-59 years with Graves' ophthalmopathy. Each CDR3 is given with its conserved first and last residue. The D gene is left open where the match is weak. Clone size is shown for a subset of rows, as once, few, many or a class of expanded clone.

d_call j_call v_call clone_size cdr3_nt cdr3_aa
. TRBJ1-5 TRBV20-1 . TGCAGTGCTAGAGGGGCAGATAATCAGCCCCAGCATTTT CSARGADNQPQHF
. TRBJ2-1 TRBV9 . TGTGCCAGCAGCGGAGGCGGGGACAATGAGCAGTTCTTC CASSGGGDNEQFF
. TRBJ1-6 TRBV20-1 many TGCAGTGCTAGAGGAGATAGCTGGAACGATTCACCCCTCCACTTT CSARGDSWNDSPLHF
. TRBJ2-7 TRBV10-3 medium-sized TGTGCCATCAAGCCCGGGCAGGGGTCGTACGAGCAGTACTTC CAIKPGQGSYEQYF
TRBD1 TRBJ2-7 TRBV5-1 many TGCGCCAGCAGCCCCGGGACAGGGGGCTACTACGAGCAGTACTTC CASSPGTGGYYEQYF
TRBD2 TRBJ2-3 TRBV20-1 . TGCAGTGCCCGCCAAACTAGCGGAGACACAGATACGCAGTATTTT CSARQTSGDTDTQYF
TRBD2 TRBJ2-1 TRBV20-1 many TGCAGTGCTCCCCGGACTAGCGGGGGGGGCCTTGAGTTCTTC CSAPRTSGGGLEFF
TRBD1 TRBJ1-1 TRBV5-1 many TGCGCCAGCAGCTTCGGACAGGCGAACACTGAAGCTTTCTTT CASSFGQANTEAFF
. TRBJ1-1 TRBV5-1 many TGCGCCAGCAGCTTGGAGGGTCGGCGGGGAGGTACTGAAGCTTTCTTT CASSLEGRRGGTEAFF
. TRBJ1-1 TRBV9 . TGTGCCAGCAGCGGAGAAGGCACTGAAGCTTTCTTT CASSGEGTEAFF
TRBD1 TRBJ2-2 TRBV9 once TGTGCCAGCAGCGGGTACAGGGGCTCTGGGGAGCTGTTTTTT CASSGYRGSGELFF
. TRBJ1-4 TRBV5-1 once TGCGCCAGCAGCTTGGGGGCAGGGAATGAAAAACTGTTTTTT CASSLGAGNEKLFF
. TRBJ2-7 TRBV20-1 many TGCAGTGCTAGGGGAAGGAACACCTGGAATTACGAGCAGTACTTC CSARGRNTWNYEQYF
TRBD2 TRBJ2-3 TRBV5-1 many TGCGCCAGCAGCGACGGGACTAGCGGGGTGTGGGATACGCAGTATTTT CASSDGTSGVWDTQYF
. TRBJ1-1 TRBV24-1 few TGTGCCACCAGTGAGTCCGGGACCGTAGAAGAAGCTTTCTTT CATSESGTVEEAFF
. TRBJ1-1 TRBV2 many TGTGCCAGCAGTGGGGGGGGACAAACGGGTTACACTGAAGCTTTCTTT CASSGGGQTGYTEAFF
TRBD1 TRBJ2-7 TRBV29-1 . TGCAGCGTCACTGGACAGGGAAGGAAGCAGTACTTC CSVTGQGRKQYF
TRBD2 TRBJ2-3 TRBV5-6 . TGTGCCAGCAGCTTGTTCGGGAGGGCCTATAATGAGCAGTATTTT CASSLFGRAYNEQYF
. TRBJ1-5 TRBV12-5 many TGTGCTAGTGGTTTGAGGACAAGGGAAGATCAGCCCCAGCATTTT CASGLRTREDQPQHF
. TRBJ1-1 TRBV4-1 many TGCGCCAGCAGCCAAGGGCGGACTGAAGCTTTCTTT CASSQGRTEAFF
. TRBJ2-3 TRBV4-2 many TGTGCCAGCAGCCCCACATCCGGGTCAGGGGATACGCAGTATTTT CASSPTSGSGDTQYF
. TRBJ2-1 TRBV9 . TGTGCCAGCAGCCAAAGGCCCTTGGAGCAGTTCTTC CASSQRPLEQFF
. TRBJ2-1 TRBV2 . TGTGCCAGCACCCGGACTGGGATGAAGTTCTTC CASTRTGMKFF
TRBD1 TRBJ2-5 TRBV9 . TGTGCCAGCAGCGACGGGACAGGGGGCGGAGAGACCCAGTACTTC CASSDGTGGGETQYF
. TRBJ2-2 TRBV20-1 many TGCAGTGCTAGAGATTTACGGGGTTCGAACACCGGGGAGCTGTTTTTT CSARDLRGSNTGELFF
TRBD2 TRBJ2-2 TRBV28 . TGTGCCAGCAGCCATCGACTAGCGGGGGTTTACACCGGGGAGCTGTTTTTT CASSHRLAGVYTGELFF
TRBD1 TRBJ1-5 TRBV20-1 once TGCAGTGCTAGCGGGACAGGGGGACGTCAGCCCCAGCATTTT CSASGTGGRQPQHF
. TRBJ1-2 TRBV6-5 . TGTGCCAGCAGGTCGACAGTTAACTGTGGCTACACCTTC CASRSTVNCGYTF
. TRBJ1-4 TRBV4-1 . TGCGCCAGCAGCCAAGAGGTCCAGCGGGACGTACTGTTTTTT CASSQEVQRDVLFF
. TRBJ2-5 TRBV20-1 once TGCAGTGCTAGTACCCTACAGGAGACCCAGTACTTC CSASTLQETQYF
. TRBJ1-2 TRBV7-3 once TGTGCCAGCAGCCCTAGGAGGGCCTCTGGAAACACCTTC CASSPRRASGNTF
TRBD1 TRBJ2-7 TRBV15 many TGTGCCACCAGCAGCCCCCAGACAGGGTTAAACGAGCAGTACTTC CATSSPQTGLNEQYF
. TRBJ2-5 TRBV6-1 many TGTGCCAGCAGTGAAGACATCCTTTCTGAGACCCAGTACTTC CASSEDILSETQYF
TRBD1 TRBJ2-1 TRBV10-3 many TGTGCCATCGCGGACAGGGGGGACAGGAATGAGCAGTTCTTC CAIADRGDRNEQFF
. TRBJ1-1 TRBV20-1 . TGCAGTGCTAAGTTACCCATGAACACTGAAGCTTTCTTT CSAKLPMNTEAFF
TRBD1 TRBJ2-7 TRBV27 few TGTGCCAGCAGTCCCACGGGACAGGGGAACTACTACGAGCAGTACTTC CASSPTGQGNYYEQYF
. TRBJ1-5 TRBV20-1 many TGCAGTGCTAAGGGCGGCCATTATAGCAATCAGCCCCAGCATTTT CSAKGGHYSNQPQHF
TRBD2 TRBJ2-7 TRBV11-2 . TGTGCCAGCAGCTTAACGGACGGGGAGGGCCACGAGCAGTACTTC CASSLTDGEGHEQYF
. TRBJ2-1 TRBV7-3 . TGTGCCAGCAGCTTAAAGGGCCGAGTGGATGAGCAGTTCTTC CASSLKGRVDEQFF
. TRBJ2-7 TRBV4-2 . TGTGCCAGCAGCCAAAAGGAACAGGCGAGCTCCTACGAGCAGTACTTC CASSQKEQASSYEQYF
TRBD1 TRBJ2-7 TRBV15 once TGTGCCACCAGCAGTCAAGGCCCCCGGACAGGGAACTACGAGCAGTACTTC CATSSQGPRTGNYEQYF
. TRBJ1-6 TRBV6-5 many TGTGCCAGCAGCTTGGGACCGAGAAATTCACCCCTCCACTTT CASSLGPRNSPLHF
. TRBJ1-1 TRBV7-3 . TGTACCAGCTTCAAGGAAAGGGGGGCGGGGAGCACTGAAGCTTTCTTT CTSFKERGAGSTEAFF
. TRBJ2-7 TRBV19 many TGTGTCAGGACTAGGGGGGGTTACGAGCAGTACTTC CVRTRGGYEQYF
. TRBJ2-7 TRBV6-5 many TGTGCCAGCAGTTACGGGCTCGGGAAAGGTTCCTACGAGCAGTACTTC CASSYGLGKGSYEQYF
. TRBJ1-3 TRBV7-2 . TGTGCCAGCAGCTTTTTTCCGGACCCCAGGGGAAACACCATATATTTT CASSFFPDPRGNTIYF
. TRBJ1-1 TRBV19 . TGTGCCAGTAGCCGGACTTTCTACACGGAAGCTTTCTTT CASSRTFYTEAFF
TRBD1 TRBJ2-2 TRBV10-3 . TGTGCCATCGGTACGGGACAGGAAGCGAACACCGGGGAGCTGTTTTTT CAIGTGQEANTGELFF
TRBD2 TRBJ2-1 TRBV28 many TGTGCCAGCAGTTTAACGACTAGCGGGGTCAATGAGCAGTTCTTC CASSLTTSGVNEQFF
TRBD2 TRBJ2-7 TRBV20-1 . TGCAGTGCTAGCGGGGGGGCCGGTTACGAGCAGTACTTC CSASGGAGYEQYF
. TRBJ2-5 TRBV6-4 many TGTGCCAGCAGTAGACAAGTCCAAGAGACCCAGTACTTC CASSRQVQETQYF